This T cell receptor (beta chain) was obtained from a study of a mutant IDH1 vaccine in newly diagnosed glioma. Study context: Antecedent treatment encompassed radiotherapy, temozolomide, or their combination; the majority received both. Overall study findings and caveats: Immune responses induced by vaccination arose in 93.3% of the patients. With respect to changes in top peripheral T cell clonotypes, pseudoprogression seemed unrelated.

This table comes from immunoSEQ multiplex PCR, and its TCRdb copy is limited to in-frame clones, with some not included. This sample has about 59,000 clones; 80% to 95% occur once, and the top ten carry 2% to 3%. Documented time point: baseline, week 1 (first vaccination visit). Documented treatment: pre-vaccination baseline after standard-of-care therapy. The donors' diagnosis was new WHO grade 3 or 4 astrocytoma that was IDH1-mutant and ATRX-lost. Worth noting for this clone: As yet, its antigen is unknown.

J was trimmed by 4 bases and V by 6 bases; bases with no gene match: 6. This CDR3 is built from 15 residues. CDR1 is MNHNS and CDR2 is SASEGT in the germline V gene. Sample: PBMCs, taken from a glioma patient treated with radiotherapy, temozolomide or both. The rearrangement uses TRBV6-1 and TRBJ2-3, with 11 bases lining up with TRBD1. This clonotype originated in a man in his forties or fifties with glioma. The CDR3 DNA follows: TGTGCCAGCAGCGTCGGACAGGGGGCGGCAGATACGCAGTATTTT. Protein product: CASSVGQGAADTQYF.